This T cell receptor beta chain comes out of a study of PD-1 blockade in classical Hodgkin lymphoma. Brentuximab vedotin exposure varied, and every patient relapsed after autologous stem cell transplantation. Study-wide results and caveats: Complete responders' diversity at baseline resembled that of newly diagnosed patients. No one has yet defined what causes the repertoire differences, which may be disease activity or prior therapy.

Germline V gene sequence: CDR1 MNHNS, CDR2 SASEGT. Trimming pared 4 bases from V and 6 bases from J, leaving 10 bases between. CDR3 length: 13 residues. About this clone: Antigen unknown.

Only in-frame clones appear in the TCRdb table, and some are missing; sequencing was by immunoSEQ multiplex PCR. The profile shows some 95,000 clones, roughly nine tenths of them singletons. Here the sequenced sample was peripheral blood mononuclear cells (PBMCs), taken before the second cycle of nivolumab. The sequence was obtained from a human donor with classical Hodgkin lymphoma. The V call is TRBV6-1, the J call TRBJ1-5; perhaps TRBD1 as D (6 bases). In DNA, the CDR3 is TGTGCCAGCAGTGTGGGGGCGGGTCAGCCCCAGCATTTT. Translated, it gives CASSVGAGQPQHF.